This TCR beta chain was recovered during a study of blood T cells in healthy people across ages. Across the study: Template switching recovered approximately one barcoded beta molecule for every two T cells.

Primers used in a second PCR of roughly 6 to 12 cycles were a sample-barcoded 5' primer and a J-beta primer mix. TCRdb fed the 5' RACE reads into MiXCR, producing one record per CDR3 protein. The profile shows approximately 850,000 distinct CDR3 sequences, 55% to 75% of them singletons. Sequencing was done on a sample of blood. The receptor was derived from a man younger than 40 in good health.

The CDR3 protein is CSAYEEGGTYEQYF. The CDR3 nucleotides are TGCAGTGCTTACGAAGAGGGTGGAACCTACGAGCAGTACTTC. The chain uses TRBV20-1 and TRBJ2-7; possible D gene TRBD2, 5 bases. This CDR3 has 14 amino acids. Looked up from germline, CDR1 is DFQATT and CDR2 is SNEGSKA (reference sequence). The V gene lost 5 bases and the J gene lost 2 bases, with 16 bases spanning the gap.